This T cell receptor beta chain comes out of a study of T cells in Graves' hyperthyroidism and ophthalmopathy. Broader study findings: Most thyroid-expanded clonotypes above 0.001 were also found in blood.

In regard to this clonotype: Its antigen is not identified.

Each diagnosis drew on symptoms, thyroxine, TRAb, thyroid ultrasound and orbital computed tomography findings. CDR1 and CDR2 from the germline V gene are KGHDR and SFDVKD. Trimming cost V 7 bases and J 5 bases, with 16 bases left between them. This CDR3 contains 14 residues. The CDR3 regions of TCR beta were amplified from RNA transcripts. HTBI primers drove first-round RT-PCR of the TCR CDR3. TCRdb recomputed calls from the multiplex PCR reads with MiXCR, one row per CDR3 protein. Of more than 500,000 distinct CDR3 sequences listed, over 35% are singletons. Sequenced: peripheral blood or thyroid tissue (not recorded which). The origin of this receptor is an adult woman with Graves' disease, either hyperthyroidism or ophthalmopathy (not recorded which). The J gene is TRBJ1-2, the V gene TRBV24-1, with D perhaps matching TRBD1 (5 bases). CDR3 region: CATSSFTQGYGYTF. In nucleotides, the CDR3 is TGTGCCACCAGCAGTTTTACCCAGGGTTATGGCTACACCTTC.